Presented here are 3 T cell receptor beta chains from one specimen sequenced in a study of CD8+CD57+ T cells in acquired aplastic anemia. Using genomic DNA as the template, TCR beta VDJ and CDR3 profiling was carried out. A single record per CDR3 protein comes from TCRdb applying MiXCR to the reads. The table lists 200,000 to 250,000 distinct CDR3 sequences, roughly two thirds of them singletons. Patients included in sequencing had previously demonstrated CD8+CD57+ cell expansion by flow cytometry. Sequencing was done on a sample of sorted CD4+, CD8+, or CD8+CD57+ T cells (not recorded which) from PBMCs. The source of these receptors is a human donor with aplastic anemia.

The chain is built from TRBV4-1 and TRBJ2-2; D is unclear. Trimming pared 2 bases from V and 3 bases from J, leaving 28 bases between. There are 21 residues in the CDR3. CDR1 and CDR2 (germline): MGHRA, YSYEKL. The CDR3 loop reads CASSQQSHWLDPNPHTGELFF. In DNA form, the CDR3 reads TGCGCCAGCAGCCAACAATCTCACTGGCTCGACCCAAATCCTCACACCGGGGAGCTGTTTTTT.

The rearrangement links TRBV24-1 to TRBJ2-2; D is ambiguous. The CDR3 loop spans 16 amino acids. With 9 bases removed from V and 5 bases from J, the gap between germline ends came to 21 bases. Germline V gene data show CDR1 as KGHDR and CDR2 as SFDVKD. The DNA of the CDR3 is TGTGCCACCCGTGCACCGTCAGGATTTGATACCGGGGAGCTGTTTTTT. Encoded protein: CATRAPSGFDTGELFF.

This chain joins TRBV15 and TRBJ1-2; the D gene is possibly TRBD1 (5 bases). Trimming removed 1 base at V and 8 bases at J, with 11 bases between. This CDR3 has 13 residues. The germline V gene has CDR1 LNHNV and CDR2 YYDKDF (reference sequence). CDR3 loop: CATSRGAGRGYTF. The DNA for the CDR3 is TGTGCCACCAGCAGAGGAGCGGGGCGAGGCTACACCTTC.